The entry below gives a single TCR beta chain sequence along with its context. The CDR3 sequence is 15 residues long. CDR1 is SGHRS and CDR2 is YFSETQ in the germline V gene. The trim removed 3 bases at V and 6 bases at J, leaving 11 bases unmatched. This sample is drawn from a study of blood T cell repertoires in COVID-19. The wider study: Whether acute or convalescent, the COVID-19 samples came from the United States, Italy and Spain. T cells, B-cell-depleted T cells, or PBMCs supplied cDNA or gDNA.

The Seattle patients joined while their infection was active and were tracked longitudinally afterward. Clones were sequenced by immunoSEQ multiplex PCR, and TCRdb holds only the in-frame ones, with some missing. In the table there are about 220,000 clones, roughly four fifths of which are singletons. The clonotype was recovered from a woman in her seventies with COVID-19, enrolled during active disease. Specimen: peripheral blood. The chain employs TRBV5-1 and TRBJ2-7, with TRBD2 matching over 8 bases. CDR3 amino acids: CASSSDGLAVAEQYF. For the CDR3, the DNA is TGCGCCAGCAGCTCAGACGGACTAGCTGTTGCCGAGCAGTACTTC. The entire variable domain, with the rest obtained from reference TRBV5-1 and TRBJ2-7, is as follows: KAGVTQTPRYLIKTRGQQVTLSCSPISGHRSVSWYQQTPGQGLQFLFEYFSETQRNKGNFPGRFSGRQFSNSRSEMNVSTLELGDSALYLCASSSDGLAVAEQYFGPGTRLTVT.